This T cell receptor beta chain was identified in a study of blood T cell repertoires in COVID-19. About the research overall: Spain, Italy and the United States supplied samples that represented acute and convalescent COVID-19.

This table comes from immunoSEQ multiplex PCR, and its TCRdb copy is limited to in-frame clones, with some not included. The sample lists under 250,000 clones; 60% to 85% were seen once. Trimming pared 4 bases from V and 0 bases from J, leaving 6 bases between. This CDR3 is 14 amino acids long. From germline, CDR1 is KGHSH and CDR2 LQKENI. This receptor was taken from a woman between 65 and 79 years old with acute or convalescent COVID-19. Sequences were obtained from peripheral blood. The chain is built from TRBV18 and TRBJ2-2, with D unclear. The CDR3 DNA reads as TGTGCCAGCTCACAACAGACGAACACCGGGGAGCTGTTTTTT. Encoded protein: CASSQQTNTGELFF. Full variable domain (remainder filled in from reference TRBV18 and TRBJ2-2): NAGVMQNPRHLVRRRGQEARLRCSPMKGHSHVYWYRQLPEEGLKFMVYLQKENIIDESGMPKERFSAEFPKEGPSILRIQQVVRGDSAAYFCASSQQTNTGELFFGEGSRLTVL.